The source of this TCR beta chain is a study of cytomegalovirus exposure and HLA in healthy donors. Whole-study results and caveats: Common viral pathogens (according to a later analysis) appeared linked to several of the most significant clusters.

A single count supports this clone. As yet, its antigen is unknown. The primer mix had 60 Vbeta and 13 Jbeta primers. Sequencing used immunoSEQ multiplex PCR; TCRdb keeps in-frame clones, though not all of them. The sample shows under 200,000 clones, approximately 80% of them seen only once. From germline, CDR1 is SGDLS and CDR2 YYNGEE. The CDR3 has 14 residues. The junction had 2 bases not matched to a gene; V was cut back by 0 bases and J by 4 bases. The V gene is TRBV9, the J gene TRBJ2-3; TRBD2 matches 7 bases. The sample taken for sequencing was PBMCs. The sequence derives from a man in his 60s in good health and CMV-seronegative. CDR3 sequence reads: CASSVGGSSDTQYF. Written as DNA, the CDR3 is TGTGCCAGCAGCGTAGGCGGGAGCTCAGATACGCAGTATTTT.